This T cell receptor (beta chain) was found in a study of blood T cell repertoires in COVID-19. Across the whole study: Collection of acute and convalescent COVID-19 samples took place in the United States, Italy and Spain. Sample material is recorded as cDNA or gDNA derived from T cells, B-cell-depleted T cells, or PBMCs.

Per the authors' pipeline: Nucleated cell number was recorded as an estimate derived from reference gene primer amplification. TCRdb's table, derived via immunoSEQ multiplex PCR, lists solely in-frame clones and lacks some. Clone size and the V and J calls come from that table; the DNA yielded D and trimming. The sample has around 110,000 clones, approximately 84% seen once. CDR3 size: 16 residues. The V gene's germline CDR1 is SGHAT and CDR2 FQNNGV. Trimming pared 5 bases from V and 2 bases from J, leaving 18 bases between. Sequencing was carried out using peripheral blood. This chain joins TRBV11-2 and TRBJ2-5; perhaps TRBD1 as D (5 bases). This sequence originates from a woman aged 55-70 years with acute or convalescent COVID-19. This chain's CDR3 is CASSPPGPIPQETQYF. The CDR3 bases are TGTGCCAGCAGCCCTCCAGGGCCCATCCCTCAAGAGACCCAGTACTTC.